Sequencing of this T cell receptor beta chain was carried out in a study of T cell responses to AZD1222 COVID-19 vaccine. The study, taken as a whole, reports: Seropositive AZD1222 recipients at baseline numbered only five or six. CD4 TCRs linked to vaccination spanned spike, dominating at 160-218 and 743-854.

Measured with immunoSEQ multiplex PCR; TCRdb has only the in-frame clones, and not every one. The repertoire includes over 80,000 clones, roughly 92% of them detected once, and approximately 9% sits in the top ten. Remarks on this clone: Its antigen is still unknown.

V lost 4 bases, J lost 2 bases, and 10 bases lay in between. Germline-derived CDR1 and CDR2 are LNHDA and SQIVND (reference sequence). CDR3 length: 14 residues. The source of this sequence is an adult who received the AZD1222 COVID-19 vaccine. The rearrangement links TRBV19 to TRBJ2-3; no reliable D call. The source was peripheral blood, collected 28 days after the second AZD1222 dose. This CDR3 is CASSRLRNTDTQYF. CDR3 in DNA: TGTGCCAGTAGTAGACTCCGAAACACAGATACGCAGTATTTT.